The sample holds a few counts of the clone carrying this TCR beta chain. Original processing notes: Amplification of reference gene primers provided the estimated nucleated cell counts. TCRdb's copy holds only in-frame clones and misses some; the assay was immunoSEQ multiplex PCR. For V, J and clone size, that table is used; D and trimming come from the DNA. Here the sample spans about 140,000 clones, about 86% being singletons. The data belong to a study of blood T cell repertoires in COVID-19. In the study overall: Specimens from acute and convalescent COVID-19 originated in the United States, Italy and Spain. T cells, B-cell-depleted T cells, or PBMCs supplied cDNA or gDNA.

Germline V lookup: CDR1 MGHRA, CDR2 YSYEKL. The ends were cut back, 1 base at V and 4 bases at J, with 13 bases in the middle. The CDR3 loop spans 15 amino acids. This TCR was sampled from an older woman with acute or convalescent COVID-19. This chain links TRBV4-1 with TRBJ1-2; the D is unclear. Sequencing used peripheral blood. The CDR3 here is CASSQGSRILYGYTF. The CDR3 bases are TGCGCCAGCAGCCAAGGGTCCAGGATTCTCTATGGCTACACCTTC.